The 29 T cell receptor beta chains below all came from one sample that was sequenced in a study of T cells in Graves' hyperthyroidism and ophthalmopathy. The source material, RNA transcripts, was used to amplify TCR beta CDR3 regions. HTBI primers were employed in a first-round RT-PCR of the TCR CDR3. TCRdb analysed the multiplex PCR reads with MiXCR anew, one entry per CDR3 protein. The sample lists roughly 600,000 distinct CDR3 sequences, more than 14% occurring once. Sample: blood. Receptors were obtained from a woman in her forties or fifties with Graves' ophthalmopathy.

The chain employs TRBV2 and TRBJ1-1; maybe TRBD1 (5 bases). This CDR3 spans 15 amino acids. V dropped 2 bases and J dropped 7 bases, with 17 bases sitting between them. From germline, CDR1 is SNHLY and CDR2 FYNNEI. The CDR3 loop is CASSESGVAGSEAFF. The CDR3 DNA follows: TGTGCCAGCAGTGAATCGGGGGTGGCAGGGAGTGAAGCTTTCTTT.

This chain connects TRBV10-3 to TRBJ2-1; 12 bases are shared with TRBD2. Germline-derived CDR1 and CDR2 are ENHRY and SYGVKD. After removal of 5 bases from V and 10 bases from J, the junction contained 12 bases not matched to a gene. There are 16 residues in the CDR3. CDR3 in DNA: TGTGCCATCAGTAATAGGACTAGCGGGACAATTGGGGAGCAGTTCTTC. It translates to CAISNRTSGTIGEQFF.

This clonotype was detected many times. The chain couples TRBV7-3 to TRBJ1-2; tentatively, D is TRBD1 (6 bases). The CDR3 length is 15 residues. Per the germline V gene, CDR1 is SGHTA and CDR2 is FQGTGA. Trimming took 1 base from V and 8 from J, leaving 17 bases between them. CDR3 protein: CASSLSGGQGVGYTF. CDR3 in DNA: TGTGCCAGCAGCTTAAGCGGGGGCCAGGGTGTGGGCTACACCTTC.

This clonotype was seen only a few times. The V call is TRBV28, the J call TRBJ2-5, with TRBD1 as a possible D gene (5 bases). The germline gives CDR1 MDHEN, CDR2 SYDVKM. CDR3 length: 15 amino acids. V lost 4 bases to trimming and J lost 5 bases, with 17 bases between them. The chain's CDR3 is CASSSRVYVGETQYF. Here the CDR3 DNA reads TGTGCCAGCAGTTCCAGGGTTTATGTTGGGGAGACCCAGTACTTC.

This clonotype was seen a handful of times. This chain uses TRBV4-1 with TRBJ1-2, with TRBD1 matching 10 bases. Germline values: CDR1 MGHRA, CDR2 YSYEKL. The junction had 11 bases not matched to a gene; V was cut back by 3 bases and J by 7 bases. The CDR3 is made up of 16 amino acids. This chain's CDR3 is CASSHQGTGAGLGYTF. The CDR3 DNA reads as TGCGCCAGCAGCCATCAAGGGACAGGGGCAGGTCTTGGCTACACCTTC.

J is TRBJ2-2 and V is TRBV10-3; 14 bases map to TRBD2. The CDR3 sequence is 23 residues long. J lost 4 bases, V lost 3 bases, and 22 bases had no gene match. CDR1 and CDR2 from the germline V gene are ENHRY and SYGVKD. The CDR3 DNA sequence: TGTGCCATCAGTGACCCCGGGACTAGCGGGAGTTCCAGCTCCATGGCGGGCACCGGGGAGCTGTTTTTT. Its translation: CAISDPGTSGSSSSMAGTGELFF.

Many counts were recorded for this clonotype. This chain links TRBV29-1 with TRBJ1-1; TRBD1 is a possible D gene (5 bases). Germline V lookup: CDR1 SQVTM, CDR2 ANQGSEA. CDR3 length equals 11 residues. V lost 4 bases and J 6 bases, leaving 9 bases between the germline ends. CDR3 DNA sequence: TGCAGCGTTGGGCAGGGTTCTGAAGCTTTCTTT. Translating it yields CSVGQGSEAFF.

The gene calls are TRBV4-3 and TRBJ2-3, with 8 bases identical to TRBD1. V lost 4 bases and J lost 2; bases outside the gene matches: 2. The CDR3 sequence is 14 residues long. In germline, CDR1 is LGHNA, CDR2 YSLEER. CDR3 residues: CASSPDRATDTQYF. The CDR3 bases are TGCGCCAGCAGCCCGGACAGGGCCACAGATACGCAGTATTTT.

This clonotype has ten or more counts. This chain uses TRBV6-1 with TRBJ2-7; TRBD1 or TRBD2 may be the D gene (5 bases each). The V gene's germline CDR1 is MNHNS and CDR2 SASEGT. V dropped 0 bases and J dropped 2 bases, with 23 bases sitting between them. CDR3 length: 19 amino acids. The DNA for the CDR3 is TGTGCCAGCAGTGAAGCGCTTGAGGGGTTGACGGCCTTCGCCTACGAGCAGTACTTC. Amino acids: CASSEALEGLTAFAYEQYF.

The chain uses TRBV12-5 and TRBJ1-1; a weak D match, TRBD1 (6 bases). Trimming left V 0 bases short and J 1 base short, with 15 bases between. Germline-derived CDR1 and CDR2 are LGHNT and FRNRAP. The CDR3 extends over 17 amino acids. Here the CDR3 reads CASGLVLGGLRNTEAFF. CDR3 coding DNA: TGTGCTAGTGGTTTGGTATTAGGGGGGCTACGGAACACTGAAGCTTTCTTT.

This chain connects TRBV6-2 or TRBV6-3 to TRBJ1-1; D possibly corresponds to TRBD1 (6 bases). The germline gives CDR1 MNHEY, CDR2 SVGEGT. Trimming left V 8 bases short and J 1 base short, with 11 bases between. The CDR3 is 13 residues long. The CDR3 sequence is CASERTANTEAFF. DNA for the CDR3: TGTGCCAGCGAGCGGACAGCGAACACTGAAGCTTTCTTT.

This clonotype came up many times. CDR3 DNA: TGTGCCAGCAGTAAACCGGCCGGCGTGGACACTGAAGCTTTCTTT. Protein: CASSKPAGVDTEAFF. The gene calls are TRBV28 and TRBJ1-1; unclear D gene. This CDR3 region has 15 residues. V dropped 5 bases and J dropped 3 bases, with 16 bases sitting between them. The germline CDR1 and CDR2 sequences are MDHEN and SYDVKM.

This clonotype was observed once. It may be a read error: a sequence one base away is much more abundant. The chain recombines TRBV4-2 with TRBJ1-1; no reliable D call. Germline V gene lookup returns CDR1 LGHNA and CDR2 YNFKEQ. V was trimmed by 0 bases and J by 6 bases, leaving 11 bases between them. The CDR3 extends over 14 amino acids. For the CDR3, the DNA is TGTGCCAGCAGCCAAGAGGTTGTGCGCCCTGAAGCTTTCTTT. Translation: CASSQEVVRPEAFF.

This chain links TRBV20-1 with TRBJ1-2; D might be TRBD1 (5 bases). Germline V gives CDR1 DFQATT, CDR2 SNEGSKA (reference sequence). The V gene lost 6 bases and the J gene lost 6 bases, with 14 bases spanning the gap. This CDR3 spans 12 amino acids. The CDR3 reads CSAGGGIDGYTF. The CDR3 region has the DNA TGCAGTGCGGGGGGGGGGATTGATGGCTACACCTTC.

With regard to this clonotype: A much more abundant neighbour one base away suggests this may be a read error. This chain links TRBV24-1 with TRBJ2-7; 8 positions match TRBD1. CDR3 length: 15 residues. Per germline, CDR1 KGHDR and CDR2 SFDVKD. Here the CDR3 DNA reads TGTACCACCAGTGAGGCCGGGACAGGTTCATACGAGCAGTACTTC. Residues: CTTSEAGTGSYEQYF.

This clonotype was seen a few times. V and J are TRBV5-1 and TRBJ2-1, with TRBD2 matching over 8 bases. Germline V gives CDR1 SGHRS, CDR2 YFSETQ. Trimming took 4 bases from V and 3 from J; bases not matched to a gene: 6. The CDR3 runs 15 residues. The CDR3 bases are TGCGCCAGCAGCAAGGTGGGACTAGACTACAATGAGCAGTTCTTC. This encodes CASSKVGLDYNEQFF.

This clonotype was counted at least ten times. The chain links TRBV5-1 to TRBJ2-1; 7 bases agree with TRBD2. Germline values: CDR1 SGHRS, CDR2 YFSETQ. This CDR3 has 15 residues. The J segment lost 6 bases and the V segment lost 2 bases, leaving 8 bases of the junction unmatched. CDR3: CASSLSGLSPNEQFF. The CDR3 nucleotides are TGCGCCAGCAGCTTATCGGGACTATCCCCCAATGAGCAGTTCTTC.

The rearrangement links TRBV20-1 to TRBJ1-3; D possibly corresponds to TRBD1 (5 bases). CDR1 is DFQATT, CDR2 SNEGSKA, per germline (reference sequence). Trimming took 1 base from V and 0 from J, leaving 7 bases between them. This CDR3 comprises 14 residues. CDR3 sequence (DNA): TGCAGTGCTAGAGCAGGGTACTCTGGAAACACCATATATTTT. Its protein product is CSARAGYSGNTIYF.

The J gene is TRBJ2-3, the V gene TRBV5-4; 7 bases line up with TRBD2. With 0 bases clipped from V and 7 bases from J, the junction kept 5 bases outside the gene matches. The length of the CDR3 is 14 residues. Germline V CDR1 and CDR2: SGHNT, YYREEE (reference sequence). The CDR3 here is CASSLGEGLNTQYF. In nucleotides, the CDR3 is TGTGCCAGCAGCTTGGGGGAGGGCCTGAATACGCAGTATTTT.

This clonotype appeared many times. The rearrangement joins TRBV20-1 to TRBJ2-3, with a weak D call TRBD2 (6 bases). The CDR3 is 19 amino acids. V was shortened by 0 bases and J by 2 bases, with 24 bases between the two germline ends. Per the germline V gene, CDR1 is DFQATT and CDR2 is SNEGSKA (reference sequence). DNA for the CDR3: TGCAGTGCTAGAGATCCCAGTCCGGGACTCCAAGCTTACACAGATACGCAGTATTTT. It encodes CSARDPSPGLQAYTDTQYF.

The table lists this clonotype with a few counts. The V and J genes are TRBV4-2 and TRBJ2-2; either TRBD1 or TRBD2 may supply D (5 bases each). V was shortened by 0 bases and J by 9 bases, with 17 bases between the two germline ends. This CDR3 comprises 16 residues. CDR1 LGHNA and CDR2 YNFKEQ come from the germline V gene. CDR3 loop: CASSQEGLNGDRELFF. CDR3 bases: TGTGCCAGCAGCCAAGAAGGCCTAAACGGGGACCGGGAGCTGTTTTTT.

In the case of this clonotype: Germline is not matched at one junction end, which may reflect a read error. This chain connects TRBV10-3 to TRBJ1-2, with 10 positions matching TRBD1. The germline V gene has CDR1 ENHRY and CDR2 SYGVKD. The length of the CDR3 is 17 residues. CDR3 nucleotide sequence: TGTGCCATCACTGAGACAGGGGGCAATCCTCCTAACTATGGCTACACCTTC. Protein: CAITETGGNPPNYGYTF.

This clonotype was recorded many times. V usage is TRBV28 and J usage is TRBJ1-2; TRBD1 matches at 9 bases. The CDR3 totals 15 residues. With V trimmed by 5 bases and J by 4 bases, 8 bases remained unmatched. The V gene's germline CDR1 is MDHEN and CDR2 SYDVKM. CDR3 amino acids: CASSLPGQGSYGYTF. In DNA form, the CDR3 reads TGTGCCAGCAGTCTTCCGGGACAGGGTAGCTATGGCTACACCTTC.

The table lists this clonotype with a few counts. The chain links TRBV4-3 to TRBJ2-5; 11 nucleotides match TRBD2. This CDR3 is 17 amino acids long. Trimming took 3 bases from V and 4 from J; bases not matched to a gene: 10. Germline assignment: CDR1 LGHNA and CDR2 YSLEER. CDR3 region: CASSQEDTSGRIETQYF. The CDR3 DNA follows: TGCGCCAGCAGCCAGGAAGATACTAGCGGGAGAATAGAGACCCAGTACTTC.

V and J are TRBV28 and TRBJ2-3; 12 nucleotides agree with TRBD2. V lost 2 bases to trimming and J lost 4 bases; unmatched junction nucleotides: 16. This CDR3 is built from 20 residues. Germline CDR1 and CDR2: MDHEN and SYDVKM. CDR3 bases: TGTGCCAGCAGTTTAGGGAAGGGGGCGGCTAGCGGGAGGGTGTCAGATACGCAGTATTTT. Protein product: CASSLGKGAASGRVSDTQYF. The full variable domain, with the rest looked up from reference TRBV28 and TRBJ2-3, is DVKVTQSSRYLVKRTGEKVFLECVQDMDHENMFWYRQDPGLGLRLIYFSYDVKMKEKGDIPEGYSVSREKKERFSLILESASTNQTSMYLCASSLGKGAASGRVSDTQYFGPGTRLTVL.

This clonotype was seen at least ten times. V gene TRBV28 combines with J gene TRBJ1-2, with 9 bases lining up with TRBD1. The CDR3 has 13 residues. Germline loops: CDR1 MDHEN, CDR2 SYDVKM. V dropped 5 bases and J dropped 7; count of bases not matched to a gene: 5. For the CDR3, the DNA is TGTGCCAGCAGTGAACAGGGGGCGGGTGGCTACACCTTC. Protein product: CASSEQGAGGYTF.

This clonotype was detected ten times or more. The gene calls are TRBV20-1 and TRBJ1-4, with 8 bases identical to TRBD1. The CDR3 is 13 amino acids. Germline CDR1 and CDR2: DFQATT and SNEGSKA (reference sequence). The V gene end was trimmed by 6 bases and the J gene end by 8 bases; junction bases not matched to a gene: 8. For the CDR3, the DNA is TGCAGTGCAAGGGACAGGAGGCACGAAAAACTGTTTTTT. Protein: CSARDRRHEKLFF.

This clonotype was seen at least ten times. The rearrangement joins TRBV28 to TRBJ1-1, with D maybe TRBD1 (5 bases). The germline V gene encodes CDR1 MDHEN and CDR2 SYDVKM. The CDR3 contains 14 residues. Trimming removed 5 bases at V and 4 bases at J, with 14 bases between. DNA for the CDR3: TGTGCCAGCAGTACGGGGGGAATCCCCACTGAAGCTTTCTTT. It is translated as CASSTGGIPTEAFF.

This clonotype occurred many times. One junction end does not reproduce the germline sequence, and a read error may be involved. The CDR3 loop reads CASRLERTDTGELFF. The CDR3 DNA reads as TGTGCCAGCAGATTAGAACGCACGGACACCGGGGAGCTGTTTTTT. This rearrangement joins TRBV7-9 to TRBJ2-2, with no clear D. This CDR3 spans 15 amino acids. Germline values: CDR1 SEHNR, CDR2 FQNEAQ (reference sequence). The full variable domain, completed using reference TRBV7-9 and TRBJ2-2, is DTGVSQNPRHKITKRGQNVTFRCDPISEHNRLYWYRQTLGQGPEFLTYFQNEAQLEKSRLLSDRFSAERPKGSFSTLEIQRTEQGDSAMYLCASRLERTDTGELFFGEGSRLTVL.